Below, 8 T cell receptor beta chains from the same sample are listed, as sequenced in a study of identical twins (dated by TCRdb to 2016 to 2017). The library was obtained by 5' RACE. The sample was run on an Illumina HiSeq 2000. TCRdb reran the public reads through fastp at Q25 and MiXCR, keeping productive beta chains. CDR3 protein sequences are deduplicated, and each keeps its most common genes and DNA. This sample comprises roughly 1,500,000 distinct CDR3 sequences, about 30% of them detected only once. The top ten constitute about 0.27% of the sample. Sequenced: cord blood. The receptors stem from a newborn girl in good health.

This clonotype was counted only a few times. The CDR3 nucleotides are TGTGCCAGCACCACTCGCCGACGCTACGAGCAGTACTTC. Residues: CASTTRRRYEQYF. The gene calls are TRBV6-5 and TRBJ2-4; D is unresolved. The last part of the DNA fits TRBJ2-7 better; the J call may be wrong. Germline assignment: CDR1 MNHEY and CDR2 SVGAGI. The CDR3 is 13 residues long.

This clonotype has more than one count but fewer than ten. The CDR3 spells CASSDWRTEAFF. DNA for the CDR3: TGCGCCAGCAGTGACTGGCGAACTGAAGCTTTCTTT. The rearrangement links TRBV10-2 to TRBJ1-1; no clear D gene. The germline V gene encodes CDR1 WSHSY and CDR2 SAAADI. The CDR3 spans 12 residues. Trimming took 3 bases from V and 5 from J, leaving 7 bases between them.

The chain combines TRBV20-1 with TRBJ2-1; D unresolved. The CDR3 covers 12 residues. Germline CDR1 and CDR2: DFQATT and SNEGSKA (reference sequence). The V end lost 5 bases, the J end lost 5 bases, and 10 bases lay between the germline ends. The CDR3 DNA sequence: TGCAGTGCTGGGCCCCAAAACAATGAGCAGTTCTTC. This translates into CSAGPQNNEQFF.

This clonotype was observed once. The chain employs TRBV10-3 and TRBJ2-1; possible D gene TRBD2, 5 bases. The J call is uncertain, as TRBJ2-7 better fits the DNA end. The CDR3 runs 13 residues. CDR1 is ENHRY and CDR2 is SYGVKD in the germline V gene. The chain's CDR3 is CAIRSSSYNEQYF. The CDR3 DNA sequence: TGTGCCATCAGATCTAGCTCCTACAATGAGCAGTACTTC.

This clonotype was seen a few times. This chain uses TRBV20-1 with TRBJ2-1, with TRBD1 identical over 12 bases. The CDR3 is 17 amino acids. Per germline, CDR1 DFQATT and CDR2 SNEGSKA (reference sequence). The J segment lost 4 bases and the V segment lost 0 bases, leaving 7 bases of the junction unmatched. CDR3 coding DNA: TGCAGTGCTAGAGATGGTGGGACAGGGGGCTATTACAATGAGCAGTTCTTC. Its protein product is CSARDGGTGGYYNEQFF.

To note about this clonotype: One end of the junction varies from germline; a read error may be responsible. The chain carries TRBV28 and TRBJ2-1; TRBD2 matches at 8 bases. This CDR3 is built from 18 residues. Germline V gene sequence: CDR1 MDHEN, CDR2 SYDVKM. The CDR3 DNA sequence: TGTGCCAGCAGTTTATTAGGGGCGGGAGGCAGCTCCTACGATGAGCAGTTCTTC. Its protein is CASSLLGAGGSSYDEQFF.

V gene TRBV28 combines with J gene TRBJ2-2; D unclear. CDR1 is MDHEN and CDR2 is SYDVKM in the germline V gene. V gave up 2 bases and J gave up 5 bases, with 12 bases separating them. CDR3 length: 15 residues. The CDR3: CASSLGPGVTGELFF. CDR3 coding DNA: TGTGCCAGCAGTTTAGGGCCAGGAGTGACCGGGGAGCTGTTTTTT. The full variable domain, rest sourced from reference TRBV28 and TRBJ2-2, is DVKVTQSSRYLVKRTGEKVFLECVQDMDHENMFWYRQDPGLGLRLIYFSYDVKMKEKGDIPEGYSVSREKKERFSLILESASTNQTSMYLCASSLGPGVTGELFFGEGSRLTVL.

The V gene is TRBV10-3, the J gene TRBJ1-2; unclear D gene. The V end lost 4 bases, the J end lost 7 bases, and 13 bases lay between the germline ends. The length of the CDR3 is 13 residues. The germline V gene encodes CDR1 ENHRY and CDR2 SYGVKD. CDR3 loop: CAISGEHVSGYTF. CDR3 in DNA: TGTGCCATCAGTGGGGAGCATGTATCTGGCTACACCTTC.